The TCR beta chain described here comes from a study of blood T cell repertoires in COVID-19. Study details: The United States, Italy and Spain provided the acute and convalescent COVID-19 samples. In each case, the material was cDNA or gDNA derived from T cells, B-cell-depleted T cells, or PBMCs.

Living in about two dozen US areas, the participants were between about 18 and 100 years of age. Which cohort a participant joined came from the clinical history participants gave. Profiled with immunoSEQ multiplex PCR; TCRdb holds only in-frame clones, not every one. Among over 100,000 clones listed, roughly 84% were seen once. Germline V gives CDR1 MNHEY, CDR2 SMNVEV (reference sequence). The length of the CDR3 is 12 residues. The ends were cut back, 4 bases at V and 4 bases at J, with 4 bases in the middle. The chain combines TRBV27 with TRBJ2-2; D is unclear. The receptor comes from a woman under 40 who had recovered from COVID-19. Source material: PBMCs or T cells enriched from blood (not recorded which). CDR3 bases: TGTGCCAGCAGTTCTACCACCGGGGAGCTGTTTTTT. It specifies CASSSTTGELFF.